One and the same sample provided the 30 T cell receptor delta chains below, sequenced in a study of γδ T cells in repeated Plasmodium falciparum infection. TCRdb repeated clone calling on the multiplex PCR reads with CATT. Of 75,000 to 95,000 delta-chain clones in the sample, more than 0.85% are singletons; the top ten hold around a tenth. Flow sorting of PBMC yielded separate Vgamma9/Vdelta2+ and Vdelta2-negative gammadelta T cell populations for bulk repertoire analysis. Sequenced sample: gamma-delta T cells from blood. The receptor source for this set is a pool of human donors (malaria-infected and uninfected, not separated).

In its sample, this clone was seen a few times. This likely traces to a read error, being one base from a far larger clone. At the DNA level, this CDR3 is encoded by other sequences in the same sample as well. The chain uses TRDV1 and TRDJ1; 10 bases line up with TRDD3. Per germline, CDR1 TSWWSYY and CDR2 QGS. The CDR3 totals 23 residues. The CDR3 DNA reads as TGTGCTCTCGGGGAACTAGGTAAGGGCTTGGACGTTCACTGGGGGATCTACACCGATAAACTCATCTTT. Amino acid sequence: CALGELGKGLDVHWGIYTDKLIF.

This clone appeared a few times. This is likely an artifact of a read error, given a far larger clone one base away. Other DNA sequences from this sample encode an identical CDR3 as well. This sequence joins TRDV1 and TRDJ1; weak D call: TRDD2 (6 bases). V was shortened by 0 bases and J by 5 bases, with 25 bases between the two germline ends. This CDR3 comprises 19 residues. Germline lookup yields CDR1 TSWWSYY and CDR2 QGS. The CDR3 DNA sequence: TGTGCTCTTGGGGAACTAGGGGGTACAGAGTCCTACCCTTGGGATAAACTCATCTTT. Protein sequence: CALGELGGTESYPWDKLIF.

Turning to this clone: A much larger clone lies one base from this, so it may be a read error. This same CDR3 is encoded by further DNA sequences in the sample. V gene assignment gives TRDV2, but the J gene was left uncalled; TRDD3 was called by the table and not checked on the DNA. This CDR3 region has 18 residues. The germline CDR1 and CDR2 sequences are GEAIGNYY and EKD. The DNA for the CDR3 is TGTGCCTGTGACACTGTCGGGATGGGGGATACCCGCATCGGCGAGCTCATCTTT. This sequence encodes CACDTVGMGDTRIGELIF.

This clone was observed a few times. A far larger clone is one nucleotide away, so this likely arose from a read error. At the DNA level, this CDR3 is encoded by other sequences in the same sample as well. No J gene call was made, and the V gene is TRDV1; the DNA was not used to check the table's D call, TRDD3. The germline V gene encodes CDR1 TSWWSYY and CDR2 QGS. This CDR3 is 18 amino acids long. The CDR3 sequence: CALGEPLLGNSYTDKLIF. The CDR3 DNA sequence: TGTGCTCTTGGGGAACCGCTACTGGGGAACTCGTACACCGATAAGCTCATCTTT.

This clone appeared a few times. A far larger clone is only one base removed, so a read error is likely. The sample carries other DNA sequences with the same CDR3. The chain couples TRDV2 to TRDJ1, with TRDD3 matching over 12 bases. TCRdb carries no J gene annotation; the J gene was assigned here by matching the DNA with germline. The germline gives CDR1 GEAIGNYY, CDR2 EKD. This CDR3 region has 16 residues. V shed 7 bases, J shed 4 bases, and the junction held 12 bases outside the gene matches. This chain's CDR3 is CAWGFSYWGILDKLIF. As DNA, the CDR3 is TGTGCCTGGGGTTTCTCGTACTGGGGGATACTCGATAAACTCATCTTT.

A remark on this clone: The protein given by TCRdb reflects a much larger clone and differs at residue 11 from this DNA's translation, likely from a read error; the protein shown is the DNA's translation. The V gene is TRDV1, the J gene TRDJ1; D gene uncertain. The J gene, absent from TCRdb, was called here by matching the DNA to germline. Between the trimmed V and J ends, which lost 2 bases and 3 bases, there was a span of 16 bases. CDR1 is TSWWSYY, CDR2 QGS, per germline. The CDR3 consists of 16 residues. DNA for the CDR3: TGTGCTCTTGGGGAAGAGCCCCCAACGTACGCCGATAAACTCATCTTT. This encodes CALGEEPPTYADKLIF.

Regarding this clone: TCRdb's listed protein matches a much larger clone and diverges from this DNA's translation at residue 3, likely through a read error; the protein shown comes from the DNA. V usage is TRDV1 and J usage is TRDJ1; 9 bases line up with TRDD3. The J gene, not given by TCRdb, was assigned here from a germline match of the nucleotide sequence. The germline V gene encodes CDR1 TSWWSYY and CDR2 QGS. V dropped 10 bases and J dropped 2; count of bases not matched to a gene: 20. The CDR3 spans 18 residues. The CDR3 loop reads CAPETDSYWGYGTDKLIF. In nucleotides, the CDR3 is TGTGCTCCTGAGACCGATTCCTACTGGGGATACGGAACCGATAAACTCATCTTT.

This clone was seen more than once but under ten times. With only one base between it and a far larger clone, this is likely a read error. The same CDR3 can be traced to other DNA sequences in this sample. The CDR3 nucleotides read TGTGCCTGTGACACTGTGAAGCTCGGCCTTCCTACAGGAACTGGGGGTTCTCTCACCGATAAACTCATCTTT. Translating it yields CACDTVKLGLPTGTGGSLTDKLIF. The rearrangement uses TRDV2 and TRDJ1; a weak D match, TRDD2 (9 bases). The J gene is absent in TCRdb and was assigned here via DNA matching to germline. With 1 base removed from V and 1 base from J, the gap between germline ends came to 39 bases. Germline V gene data show CDR1 as GEAIGNYY and CDR2 as EKD. The CDR3 is 24 residues long.

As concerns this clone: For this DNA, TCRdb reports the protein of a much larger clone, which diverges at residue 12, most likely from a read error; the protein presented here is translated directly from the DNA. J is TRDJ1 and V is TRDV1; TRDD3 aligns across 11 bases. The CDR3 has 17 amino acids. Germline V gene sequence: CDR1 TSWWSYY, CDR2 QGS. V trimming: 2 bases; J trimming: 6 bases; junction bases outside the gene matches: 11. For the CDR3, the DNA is TGTGCTCTTGGGGAAGGAGTGGGGGATACGAATGCGTATAAACTCATCTTT. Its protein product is CALGEGVGDTNAYKLIF.

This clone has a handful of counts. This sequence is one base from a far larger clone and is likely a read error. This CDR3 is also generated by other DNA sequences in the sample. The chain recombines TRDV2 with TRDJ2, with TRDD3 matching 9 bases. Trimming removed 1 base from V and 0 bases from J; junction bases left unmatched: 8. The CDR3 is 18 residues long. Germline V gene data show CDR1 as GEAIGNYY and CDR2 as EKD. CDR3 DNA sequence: TGTGCCTGTGACACAGTTGGGGATACGGGGGCTTTGACAGCACAACTCTTCTTT. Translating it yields CACDTVGDTGALTAQLFF.

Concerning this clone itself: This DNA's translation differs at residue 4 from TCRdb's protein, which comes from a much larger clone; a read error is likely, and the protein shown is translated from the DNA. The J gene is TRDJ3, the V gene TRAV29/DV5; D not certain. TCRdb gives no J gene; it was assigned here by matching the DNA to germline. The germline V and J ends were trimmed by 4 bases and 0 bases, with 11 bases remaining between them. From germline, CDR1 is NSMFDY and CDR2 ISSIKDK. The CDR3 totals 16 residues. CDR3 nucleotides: TGTGCAGCAGGCGTAGCGGGCTCCTGGGACACCCGACAGATGTTTTTC. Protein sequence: CAAGVAGSWDTRQMFF.

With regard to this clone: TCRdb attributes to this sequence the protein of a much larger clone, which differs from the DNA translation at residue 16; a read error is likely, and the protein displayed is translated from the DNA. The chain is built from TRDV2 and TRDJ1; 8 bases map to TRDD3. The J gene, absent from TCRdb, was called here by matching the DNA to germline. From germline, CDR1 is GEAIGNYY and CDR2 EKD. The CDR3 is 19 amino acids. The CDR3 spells CACDPTGGPRSSRTDELIF. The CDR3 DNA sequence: TGTGCCTGTGACCCTACTGGGGGCCCCCGGAGCTCTCGCACCGATGAACTCATCTTT.

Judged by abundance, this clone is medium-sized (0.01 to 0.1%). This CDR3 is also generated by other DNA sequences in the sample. The CDR3 here is CACDTGDDKLIF. CDR3 bases: TGTGCCTGTGACACCGGCGACGATAAACTCATCTTT. V and J are TRDV2 and TRDJ1; D uncertain. Trimming removed 0 bases from V and 4 bases from J, with 5 bases in between. This CDR3 is 12 amino acids long. CDR1 GEAIGNYY and CDR2 EKD come from the germline V gene.

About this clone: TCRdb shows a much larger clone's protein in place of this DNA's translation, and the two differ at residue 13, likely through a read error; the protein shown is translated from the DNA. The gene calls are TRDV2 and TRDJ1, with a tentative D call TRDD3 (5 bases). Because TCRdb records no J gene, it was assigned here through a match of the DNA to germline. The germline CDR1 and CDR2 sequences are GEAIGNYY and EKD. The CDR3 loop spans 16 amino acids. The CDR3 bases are TGTGCCTGTGACCCCGCTTGGGATGCAGGCACCGATGAACTCATCTTT. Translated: CACDPAWDAGTDELIF.

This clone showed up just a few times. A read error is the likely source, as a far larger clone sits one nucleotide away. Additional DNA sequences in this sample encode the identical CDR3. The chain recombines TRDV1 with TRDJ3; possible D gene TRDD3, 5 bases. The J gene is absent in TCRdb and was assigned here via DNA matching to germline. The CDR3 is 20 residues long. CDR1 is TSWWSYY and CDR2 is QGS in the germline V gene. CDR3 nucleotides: TGTGCCCTTGGGGAACTAGGTTGCCCCCTCCAAACCTGGGACACCCGACAGATGTTTTTC. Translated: CALGELGCPLQTWDTRQMFF.

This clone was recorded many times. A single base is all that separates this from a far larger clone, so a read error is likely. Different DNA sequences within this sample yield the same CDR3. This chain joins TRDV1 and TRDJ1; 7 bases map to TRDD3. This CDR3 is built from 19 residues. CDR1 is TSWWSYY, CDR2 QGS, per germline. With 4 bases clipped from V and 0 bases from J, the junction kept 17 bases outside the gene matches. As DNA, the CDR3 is TGTGCTCTTGGGGGGGGCGTCCTTAGGATACGCTCGTACACCGATAAACTCATCTTT. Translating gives CALGGGVLRIRSYTDKLIF.

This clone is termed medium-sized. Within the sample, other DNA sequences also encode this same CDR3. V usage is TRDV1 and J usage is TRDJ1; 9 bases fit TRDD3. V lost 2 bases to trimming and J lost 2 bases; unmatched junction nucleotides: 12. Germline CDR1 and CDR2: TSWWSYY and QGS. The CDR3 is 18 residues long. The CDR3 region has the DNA TGTGCTCTTGGGGAATTCGCCTGGGGGATGAAGACGACCGATAAACTCATCTTT. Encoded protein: CALGEFAWGMKTTDKLIF.

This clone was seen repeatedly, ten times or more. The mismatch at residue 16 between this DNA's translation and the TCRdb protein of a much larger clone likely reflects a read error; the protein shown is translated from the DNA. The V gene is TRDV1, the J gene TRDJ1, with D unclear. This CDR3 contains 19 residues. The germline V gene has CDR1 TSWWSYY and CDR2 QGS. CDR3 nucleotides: TGTGCTCTTGGGGAACTAGAGTCGTCCCGGTCCTTTATTACCGATAGACTCATCTTT. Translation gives CALGELESSRSFITDRLIF.

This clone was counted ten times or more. DNA for the CDR3: TGTGCTCTTGGGGACTTCAACCACTTTCCTACTGGGGGATACGCCCCCAAAGGCACCGATAAACTCATCTTT. Protein product: CALGDFNHFPTGGYAPKGTDKLIF. The chain couples TRDV1 to TRDJ1, with 13 bases fitting TRDD3. J lost 1 base, V lost 3 bases, and 26 bases had no gene match. The length of the CDR3 is 24 residues. Germline CDR1 reads TSWWSYY; CDR2 reads QGS.

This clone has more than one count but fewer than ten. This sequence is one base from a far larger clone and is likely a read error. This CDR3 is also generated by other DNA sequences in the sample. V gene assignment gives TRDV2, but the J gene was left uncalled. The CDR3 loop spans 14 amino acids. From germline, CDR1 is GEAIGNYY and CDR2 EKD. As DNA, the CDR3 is TGTGCCTGTGACACCCTGCTAAACACCGATAAACTCATCTTC. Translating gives CACDTLLNTDKLIF.

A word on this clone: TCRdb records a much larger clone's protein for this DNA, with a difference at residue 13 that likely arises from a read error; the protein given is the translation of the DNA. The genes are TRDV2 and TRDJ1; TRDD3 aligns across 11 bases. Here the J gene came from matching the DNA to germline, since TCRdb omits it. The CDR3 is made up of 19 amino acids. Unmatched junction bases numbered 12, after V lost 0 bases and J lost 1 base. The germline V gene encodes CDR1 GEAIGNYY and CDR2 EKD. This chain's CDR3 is CACDTVRGGGYAGTDKLIF. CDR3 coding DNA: TGTGCCTGTGACACCGTACGAGGTGGGGGATACGCGGGCACCGATAAACTCATCTTT.

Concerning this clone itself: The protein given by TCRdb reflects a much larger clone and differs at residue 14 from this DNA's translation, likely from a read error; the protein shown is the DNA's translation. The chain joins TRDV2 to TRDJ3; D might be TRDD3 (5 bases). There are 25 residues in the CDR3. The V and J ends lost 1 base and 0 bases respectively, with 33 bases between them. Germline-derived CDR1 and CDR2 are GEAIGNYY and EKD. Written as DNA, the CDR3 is TGTGCCTGTGACACGCTCGAAGACGGAGGGCCGAGCGGGGAGCAAAGCTCCTGGGACACCCGACAGATGTTTTTC. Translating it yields CACDTLEDGGPSGEQSSWDTRQMFF.

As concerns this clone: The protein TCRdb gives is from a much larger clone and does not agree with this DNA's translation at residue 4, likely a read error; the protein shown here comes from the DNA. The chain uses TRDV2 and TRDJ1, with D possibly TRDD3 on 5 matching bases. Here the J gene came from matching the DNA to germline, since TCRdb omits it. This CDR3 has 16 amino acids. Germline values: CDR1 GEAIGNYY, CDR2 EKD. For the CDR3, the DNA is TGTGCCTGTGGCACCAGGGGGGTGCCACACACCGATAAACTCATCTTT. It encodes CACGTRGVPHTDKLIF.

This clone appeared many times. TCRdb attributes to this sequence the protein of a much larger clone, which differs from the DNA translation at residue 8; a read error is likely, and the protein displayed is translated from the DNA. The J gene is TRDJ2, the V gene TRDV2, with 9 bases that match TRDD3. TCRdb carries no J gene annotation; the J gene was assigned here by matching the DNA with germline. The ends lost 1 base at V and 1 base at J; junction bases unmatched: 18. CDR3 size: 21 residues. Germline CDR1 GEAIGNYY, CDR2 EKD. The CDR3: CACDTLGRGYAVNDLTAQLFF. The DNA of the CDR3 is TGTGCCTGTGACACGTTAGGTAGGGGATACGCGGTTAACGATTTGACAGCACAACTCTTCTTT.

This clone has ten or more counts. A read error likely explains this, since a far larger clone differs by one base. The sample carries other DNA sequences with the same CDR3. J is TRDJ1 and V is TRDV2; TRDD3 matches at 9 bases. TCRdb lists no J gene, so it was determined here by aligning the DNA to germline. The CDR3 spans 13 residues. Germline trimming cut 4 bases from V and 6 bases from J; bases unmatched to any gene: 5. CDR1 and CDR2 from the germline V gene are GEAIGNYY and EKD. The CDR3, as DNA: TGTGCCTGTGATTTACTGGGGGACCATAAACTCATCTTT. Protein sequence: CACDLLGDHKLIF.

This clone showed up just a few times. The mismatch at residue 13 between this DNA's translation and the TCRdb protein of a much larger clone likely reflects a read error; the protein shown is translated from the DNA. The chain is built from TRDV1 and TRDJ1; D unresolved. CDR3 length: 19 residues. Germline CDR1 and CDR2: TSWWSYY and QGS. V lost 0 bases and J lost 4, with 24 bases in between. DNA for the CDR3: TGTGCTCTTGGGGAACTCTCCGGGACAACTTACGCATACCTCGATAAACTCATCTTT. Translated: CALGELSGTTYAYLDKLIF.

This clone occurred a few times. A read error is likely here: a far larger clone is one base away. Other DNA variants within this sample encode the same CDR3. CDR3 residues: CACDTVALGDTHHTDKLIF. DNA of the CDR3: TGTGCCTGTGACACCGTAGCCCTGGGGGATACGCATCACACCGATAAACTCATCTTT. V usage is TRDV2 and J usage is TRDJ1, with 12 bases that match TRDD3. Germline matching of the DNA provided the J gene here, since TCRdb leaves it blank. This CDR3 is built from 19 residues. Germline V CDR1 and CDR2: GEAIGNYY, EKD. Germline trimming cut 0 bases from V and 0 bases from J; bases unmatched to any gene: 10.

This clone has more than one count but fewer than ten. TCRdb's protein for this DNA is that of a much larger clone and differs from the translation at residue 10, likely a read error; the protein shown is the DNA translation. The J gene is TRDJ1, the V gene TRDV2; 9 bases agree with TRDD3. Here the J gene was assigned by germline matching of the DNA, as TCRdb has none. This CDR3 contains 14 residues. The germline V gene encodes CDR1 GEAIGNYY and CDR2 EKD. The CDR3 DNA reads TGTGCCTGTGACAGGGGGGGATACACCGGTAAACTCATCTTT. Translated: CACDRGGYTGKLIF.

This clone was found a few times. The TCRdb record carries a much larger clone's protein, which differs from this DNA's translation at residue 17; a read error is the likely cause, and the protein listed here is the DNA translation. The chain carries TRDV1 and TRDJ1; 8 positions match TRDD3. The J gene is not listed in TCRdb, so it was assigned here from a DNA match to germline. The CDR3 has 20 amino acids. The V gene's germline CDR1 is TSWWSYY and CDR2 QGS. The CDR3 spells CALGELCESPGGPYTDRLIF. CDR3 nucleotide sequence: TGTGCTCTTGGGGAACTCTGCGAGTCCCCTGGGGGACCGTACACCGATAGACTCATCTTT.

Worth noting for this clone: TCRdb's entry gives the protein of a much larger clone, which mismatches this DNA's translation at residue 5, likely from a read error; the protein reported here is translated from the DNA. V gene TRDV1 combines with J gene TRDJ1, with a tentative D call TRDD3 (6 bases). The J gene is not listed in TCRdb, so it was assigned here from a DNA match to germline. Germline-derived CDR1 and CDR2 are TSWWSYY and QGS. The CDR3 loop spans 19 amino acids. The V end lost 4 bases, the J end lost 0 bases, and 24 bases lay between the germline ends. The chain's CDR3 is CALGGRSRPTGMYTDKLIF. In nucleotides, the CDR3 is TGTGCTCTTGGGGGAAGGAGTAGACCTACTGGGATGTACACCGATAAACTCATCTTT.